This T cell receptor beta chain was recovered during a study of blood T cell repertoires in COVID-19. For the study at large: The United States, Italy and Spain provided the acute and convalescent COVID-19 samples. Sample material is recorded as cDNA or gDNA derived from T cells, B-cell-depleted T cells, or PBMCs.

Source study methods: Scientists estimated how many nucleated cells there were by amplifying reference gene primers. Profiled with immunoSEQ multiplex PCR; TCRdb holds only in-frame clones, not every one. V and J calls and clone size are copied from that table; D and trimming were computed from the DNA. The table shows roughly 28,000 clones, with 60% to 85% occurring only once. Losses at the gene ends were 1 base for V and 0 bases for J; bases not matched to a gene: 12. Germline V gives CDR1 LGHNT, CDR2 FRNRAP. The length of the CDR3 is 19 residues. This chain connects TRBV12-5 to TRBJ1-1; 9 nucleotides line up with TRBD1. The TCR was taken from a woman in her seventies with active or convalescent COVID-19. Sample: peripheral blood. The DNA of the CDR3 is TGTGCTAGTGGTTTGGAGGGACCACAGGGGGCCGGAGTGAACACTGAAGCTTTCTTT. This sequence encodes CASGLEGPQGAGVNTEAFF.